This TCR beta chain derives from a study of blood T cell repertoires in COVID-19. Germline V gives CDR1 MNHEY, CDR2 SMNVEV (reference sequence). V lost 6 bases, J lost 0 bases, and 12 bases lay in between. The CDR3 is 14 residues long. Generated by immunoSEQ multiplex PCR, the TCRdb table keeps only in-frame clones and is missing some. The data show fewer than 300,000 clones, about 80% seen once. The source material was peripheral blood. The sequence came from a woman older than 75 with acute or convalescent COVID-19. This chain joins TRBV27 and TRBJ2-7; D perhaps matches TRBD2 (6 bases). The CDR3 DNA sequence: TGTGCCAGCAGCCGAGGGACTTACTCCTACGAGCAGTACTTC. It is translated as CASSRGTYSYEQYF.